What follows is one TCR beta chain and its context. Its antigen is not identified. The data originate from a study of cytomegalovirus exposure and HLA in healthy donors. Study information: The approximately 130 validation repertoires and the approximately 700 first-cohort repertoires shared a platform, a later analysis reported. Study outcomes and limitations: TCR clusters originating in the first cohort tended to co-occur in the approximately 120 validation repertoires, according to a later analysis. Reports indicated that the classifier achieved high specificity and sensitivity in diagnosing cytomegalovirus status.

Libraries were prepared by immunoSEQ multiplex PCR; TCRdb keeps only in-frame clonotypes and omits some of them. The sample records more than 250,000 clones, roughly 91% being singletons. The CDR3 spans 11 residues. V lost 0 bases and J 11 bases, leaving 6 bases between the germline ends. Germline-derived CDR1 and CDR2 are SGHAT and FQNNGV. The TCR comes from a woman aged 25-40 years in good health and CMV-seronegative. The rearrangement uses TRBV11-2 and TRBJ2-3; D gene uncertain. The sequenced sample was PBMCs. CDR3 DNA: TGTGCCAGCAGCTTAGACCTAAAGCAGTATTTT. It encodes CASSLDLKQYF.